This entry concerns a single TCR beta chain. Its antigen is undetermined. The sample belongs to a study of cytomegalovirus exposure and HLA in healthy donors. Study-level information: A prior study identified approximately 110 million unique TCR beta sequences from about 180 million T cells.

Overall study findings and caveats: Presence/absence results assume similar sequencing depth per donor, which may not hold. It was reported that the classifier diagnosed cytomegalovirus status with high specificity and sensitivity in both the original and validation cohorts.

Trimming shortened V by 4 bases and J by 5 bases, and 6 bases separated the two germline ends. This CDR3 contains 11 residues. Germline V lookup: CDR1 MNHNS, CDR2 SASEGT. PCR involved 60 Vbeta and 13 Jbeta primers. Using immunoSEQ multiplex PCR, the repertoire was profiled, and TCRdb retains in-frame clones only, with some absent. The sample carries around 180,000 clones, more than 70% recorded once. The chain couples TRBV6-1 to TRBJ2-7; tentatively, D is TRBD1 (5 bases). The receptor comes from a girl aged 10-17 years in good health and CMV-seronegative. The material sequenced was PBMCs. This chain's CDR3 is CASSVRDEQYF. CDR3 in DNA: TGTGCCAGCAGTGTCAGGGACGAGCAGTACTTC.